These 27 T cell receptor beta chains were all obtained from the same sample, sequenced in a study of STAT3 mutations in large granular lymphocyte leukemia. Study results and caveats: Every T-LGLL patient had at least one immunodominant TCRbeta clonotype.

Data came from immunoSEQ multiplex PCR; TCRdb stores just in-frame clones and leaves some out. The table records about 6,600 clones, around 52% of them present only once. The antigens for these receptors are not known. The sequenced sample was peripheral blood mononuclear cells. All receptors derive from a boy aged 5-17 years with T-cell large granular lymphocyte leukemia. Some clones in this sample may be carry-over from other donors' samples.

The chain joins TRBV18 to TRBJ2-7; 8 bases are shared with TRBD1. Germline V gene lookup returns CDR1 KGHSH and CDR2 LQKENI. The V segment lost 6 bases and the J segment 5 bases; nucleotides outside the gene matches: 3. The CDR3 is 12 residues long. The CDR3, as DNA: TGTGCCAGCTCCCCGGACAGGGACGAGCAGTACTTC. Its protein product is CASSPDRDEQYF.

In DNA form, the CDR3 reads TGTGCCAGCTCACCACCAGGTGGGATGCTAGCTGAAGCTTTCTTT. Translated: CASSPPGGMLAEAFF. The J gene is TRBJ1-1, the V gene TRBV18, with D hard to call. This CDR3 is 15 amino acids long. The V gene lost 0 bases and the J gene lost 6 bases, with 14 bases spanning the gap. Germline lookup yields CDR1 KGHSH and CDR2 LQKENI.

V usage is TRBV4-1 and J usage is TRBJ1-2; 8 bases fit TRBD1. The CDR3 runs to 16 residues. Germline CDR1 reads MGHRA; CDR2 reads YSYEKL. After removal of 1 base from V and 7 bases from J, the junction contained 11 bases not matched to a gene. CDR3 amino acids: CASSQGTRTGYSGYTF. The CDR3 coding sequence is TGCGCCAGCAGCCAAGGTACAAGGACAGGGTATAGTGGCTACACCTTC.

The CDR3 DNA reads as TGTGCCAGCAGCACAACGGACAGGGCAGGGTATGGCTACACCTTC. Protein sequence: CASSTTDRAGYGYTF. The chain carries TRBV7-9 and TRBJ1-2, with 8 bases identical to TRBD1. Unmatched junction bases numbered 10, after V lost 5 bases and J lost 5 bases. From germline, CDR1 is SEHNR and CDR2 FQNEAQ (reference sequence). This CDR3 is built from 15 residues.

This sequence joins TRBV5-5 and TRBJ1-3; 7 bases fit TRBD1. Germline CDR1 is SGHKS and CDR2 is YYEKEE (reference sequence). The CDR3 contains 15 residues. V dropped 3 bases and J dropped 8; count of bases not matched to a gene: 11. The CDR3, as DNA: TGTGCCAGCAGCTACCAGGAGACAGGGCTAGACACCATATATTTT. Protein product: CASSYQETGLDTIYF.

This clone came up a few times. This sequence joins TRBV5-1 and TRBJ2-7; 7 nucleotides line up with TRBD1. Per the germline V gene, CDR1 is SGHRS and CDR2 is YFSETQ. The J segment lost 5 bases and the V segment lost 1 base, leaving 6 bases of the junction unmatched. CDR3 length: 14 amino acids. In DNA, the CDR3 is TGCGCCAGCAGCTTGATAACAGGGGCCCACGAGCAGTACTTC. Translated, it gives CASSLITGAHEQYF. Supplemented by reference TRBV5-1 and TRBJ2-7, the full variable domain reads KAGVTQTPRYLIKTRGQQVTLSCSPISGHRSVSWYQQTPGQGLQFLFEYFSETQRNKGNFPGRFSGRQFSNSRSEMNVSTLELGDSALYLCASSLITGAHEQYFGPGTRLTVT.

V and J are TRBV20-1 and TRBJ2-5; possibly TRBD2 for D (5 bases). The V end was cut by 4 bases, the J end by 7 bases, with 10 bases between. There are 11 residues in the CDR3. Germline CDR1 reads DFQATT; CDR2 reads SNEGSKA (reference sequence). The DNA of the CDR3 is TGCAGTGCTACTAGCCCCGGGACCCAGTACTTC. It encodes CSATSPGTQYF.

For the CDR3, the DNA is TGCGCCAGCAGCCGAATAGGACTAGCCGAATCCTACGAGCAGTACTTC. Protein: CASSRIGLAESYEQYF. This sequence joins TRBV4-1 and TRBJ2-7; 8 bases map to TRBD2. The V gene's germline CDR1 is MGHRA and CDR2 YSYEKL. The trim removed 4 bases at V and 1 base at J, leaving 9 bases unmatched. The CDR3 is 16 residues long.

This clone was seen more than once but under ten times. The rearrangement uses TRBV30 and TRBJ2-7; the D is unclear. V dropped 0 bases and J dropped 3 bases, with 9 bases sitting between them. This CDR3 is 13 amino acids long. The V gene's germline CDR1 is GTSNPN and CDR2 SVGIG (reference sequence). CDR3 in DNA: TGTGCCTGGAGTGTAGACTGGAACTACGAGCAGTACTTC. Translated: CAWSVDWNYEQYF.

The chain employs TRBV5-6 and TRBJ2-7; D gene unclear. The V end was cut by 4 bases, the J end by 5 bases, with 19 bases between. The CDR3 has 15 residues. Germline values: CDR1 SGHDT, CDR2 YYEEEE. The CDR3 reads CASSPPATLHHEQYF. The CDR3 nucleotides are TGTGCCAGCAGCCCCCCAGCAACTCTTCACCACGAGCAGTACTTC. The full variable domain, with the rest looked up from reference TRBV5-6 and TRBJ2-7, is DAGVTQSPTHLIKTRGQQVTLRCSPKSGHDTVSWYQQALGQGPQFIFQYYEEEERQRGNFPDRFSGHQFPNYSSELNVNALLLGDSALYLCASSPPATLHHEQYFGPGTRLTVT.

The rearrangement links TRBV7-8 to TRBJ2-7; D uncertain. This CDR3 has 12 residues. Germline-derived CDR1 and CDR2 are SGHVS and FQNEAQ. V was trimmed by 5 bases and J by 3 bases, leaving 8 bases between them. The CDR3 nucleotides read TGTGCCAGCAGCCCGAAGAACTACGAGCAGTACTTC. Residues: CASSPKNYEQYF.

This clone was recorded a few times. V gene TRBV7-9 combines with J gene TRBJ2-7, with D hard to call. The CDR3 has 14 amino acids. V lost 0 bases to trimming and J lost 5 bases, with 11 bases between them. CDR1 and CDR2 from the germline V gene are SEHNR and FQNEAQ (reference sequence). CDR3 in DNA: TGTGCCAGCAGCTTAGCGATGGGTTTCCACGAGCAGTACTTC. Protein product: CASSLAMGFHEQYF. The full variable domain, its missing parts supplied by reference TRBV7-9 and TRBJ2-7, is DTGVSQNPRHKITKRGQNVTFRCDPISEHNRLYWYRQTLGQGPEFLTYFQNEAQLEKSRLLSDRFSAERPKGSFSTLEIQRTEQGDSAMYLCASSLAMGFHEQYFGPGTRLTVT.

This clone turned up a few times. The chain employs TRBV30 and TRBJ2-7; no definite D call. Deletions cut 0 bases from V and 7 bases from J, with 19 bases between. From germline, CDR1 is GTSNPN and CDR2 SVGIG (reference sequence). The CDR3 has 15 residues. The DNA for the CDR3 is TGTGCCTGGAGTGTGAAGGTTGTGTTACTAACTGAGCAGTACTTC. Its translation: CAWSVKVVLLTEQYF. Based on the CDR3 plus reference TRBV30 and TRBJ2-7, the full variable domain is SQTIHQWPATLVQPVGSPLSLECTVEGTSNPNLYWYRQAAGRGLQLLFYSVGIGQISSEVPQNLSASRPQDRQFILSSKKLLLSDSGFYLCAWSVKVVLLTEQYFGPGTRLTVT.

The chain carries TRBV29-1 and TRBJ2-3, with D perhaps TRBD2 (5 bases). The CDR3 contains 12 residues. Germline V CDR1 and CDR2: SQVTM, ANQGSEA. The V end was cut by 6 bases, the J end by 3 bases, with 10 bases between. CDR3 DNA: TGCAGCGTGGAGGACCTGACAGATACGCAGTATTTT. Protein sequence: CSVEDLTDTQYF.

The CDR3 loop reads CASSGGTLGRFF. The CDR3 nucleotides read TGTGCCAGCAGCGGAGGGACTCTCGGTCGGTTCTTC. The chain couples TRBV13 to TRBJ2-1, with D perhaps matching TRBD2 (6 bases). V dropped 5 bases and J dropped 15 bases, with 17 bases sitting between them. This CDR3 has 12 amino acids. Germline CDR1 is PRHDT and CDR2 is FYEKMQ (reference sequence).

The V and J genes are TRBV19 and TRBJ2-3, with D tentatively TRBD1 or TRBD2 (6 bases each). CDR3 length: 17 residues. Germline V gene sequence: CDR1 LNHDA, CDR2 SQIVND (reference sequence). V lost 1 base and J lost 2, with 16 bases in between. The CDR3 DNA is TGTGCCAGTAGTATAGGGTCAGGGGACTCATTCACAGATACGCAGTATTTT. Amino acid sequence: CASSIGSGDSFTDTQYF.

The V gene is TRBV7-9, the J gene TRBJ2-3; TRBD1 agrees at 7 bases. Germline-derived CDR1 and CDR2 are SEHNR and FQNEAQ (reference sequence). The CDR3 runs to 12 residues. Trimming removed 11 bases from V and 5 bases from J; junction bases left unmatched: 7. The CDR3 loop reads CAGDRDQDTQYF. The CDR3 DNA reads as TGTGCCGGAGACAGGGATCAAGATACGCAGTATTTT. Full variable domain (outside the CDR3, taken from reference TRBV7-9 and TRBJ2-3): DTGVSQNPRHKITKRGQNVTFRCDPISEHNRLYWYRQTLGQGPEFLTYFQNEAQLEKSRLLSDRFSAERPKGSFSTLEIQRTEQGDSAMYLCAGDRDQDTQYFGPGTRLTVL.

DNA of the CDR3: TGCGCCAGCAGCCTACGGACTAGCGGATACGAGCAGTACTTC. Protein product: CASSLRTSGYEQYF. This chain links TRBV5-1 with TRBJ2-7; 10 bases line up with TRBD2. J was trimmed by 4 bases and V by 4 bases; bases with no gene match: 5. The CDR3 totals 14 residues. Germline-derived CDR1 and CDR2 are SGHRS and YFSETQ.

This CDR3 reads CAWRAKSSYEQYF. As DNA, the CDR3 is TGTGCCTGGAGGGCGAAAAGCTCCTACGAGCAGTACTTC. The chain is built from TRBV30 and TRBJ2-7; D not certain. This CDR3 has 13 residues. Germline loops: CDR1 GTSNPN, CDR2 SVGIG (reference sequence). V was clipped by 3 bases and J by 0 bases, with 9 bases between them.

V is TRBV30 and J is TRBJ1-5; D gene uncertain. Germline CDR1 GTSNPN, CDR2 SVGIG (reference sequence). The CDR3 extends over 13 amino acids. V lost 0 bases and J lost 6, with 9 bases in between. CDR3 sequence (DNA): TGTGCCTGGAGTGTCCAAGGTAGTCAGCCCCAGCATTTT. It specifies CAWSVQGSQPQHF.

The chain carries TRBV5-1 and TRBJ2-7; 15 bases fit TRBD2. The CDR3 is 15 residues long. The V and J ends lost 3 bases and 4 bases, in that order; junction bases with no gene match: 2. Per germline, CDR1 SGHRS and CDR2 YFSETQ. As DNA, the CDR3 is TGCGCCAGCAGCTACGGACTAGCGGGAGGGTACGAGCAGTACTTC. Amino acid sequence: CASSYGLAGGYEQYF.

V gene TRBV27 combines with J gene TRBJ2-7; D assignment may be TRBD1 or TRBD2 (5 bases each). Trimming removed 0 bases from V and 3 bases from J, with 24 bases in between. Germline CDR1 reads MNHEY; CDR2 reads SMNVEV (reference sequence). The CDR3 covers 19 residues. As DNA, the CDR3 is TGTGCCAGCAGTTTATCGGGGACCTGGGGGACGGGGTATTACTACGAGCAGTACTTC. The encoded protein is CASSLSGTWGTGYYYEQYF.

This rearrangement joins TRBV6-6 to TRBJ2-7; D remains ambiguous. The CDR3 is 15 amino acids. In germline, CDR1 is MNHNY, CDR2 SVGAGI (reference sequence). V was trimmed by 3 bases and J by 7 bases, leaving 19 bases between them. This CDR3 is CASSYHIGSSSEQYF. CDR3 sequence (DNA): TGTGCCAGCAGTTATCACATAGGCAGTTCTTCAGAGCAGTACTTC.

The chain uses TRBV6-5 and TRBJ1-1, with a weak D call TRBD1 (6 bases). V lost 8 bases, J lost 1 base, and 11 bases lay in between. Germline CDR1 is MNHEY and CDR2 is SVGAGI. The CDR3 runs to 13 residues. CDR3 DNA sequence: TGTGCCAGCGGGGGGCAGTCGAACACTGAAGCTTTCTTT. It codes for CASGGQSNTEAFF.

In its sample, this clone was seen a few times. The DNA for the CDR3 is TGCGCCAGCAGCCAAGGGGACAGGGGTACGGGCAATACGCAGTATTTT. Translation gives CASSQGDRGTGNTQYF. V and J are TRBV4-1 and TRBJ2-3; TRBD1 aligns across 10 bases. V lost 1 base and J lost 7; bases outside the gene matches: 8. This CDR3 region has 16 residues. In germline, CDR1 is MGHRA, CDR2 YSYEKL.

As to this clone: The junction departs from the called germline gene at one end, perhaps through a read error. The gene calls are TRBV7-7 and TRBJ2-2; D perhaps matches TRBD1 (6 bases). The CDR3 is made up of 15 amino acids. CDR1 is SSHAT, CDR2 FNYEAQ, per germline (reference sequence). CDR3 bases: TGTGCTAGCAGCTCGTCACAGGGTACCACCGGGGAGCTGTTTTTT. Translated, it gives CASSSSQGTTGELFF.

This chain joins TRBV13 and TRBJ2-7, with D possibly TRBD1 on 6 matching bases. The V end lost 5 bases, the J end lost 1 base, and 9 bases lay between the germline ends. This CDR3 comprises 13 residues. Germline CDR1 and CDR2: PRHDT and FYEKMQ (reference sequence). CDR3: CASSPQGSYEQYF. In DNA, the CDR3 is TGTGCCAGCAGCCCTCAGGGGTCCTACGAGCAGTACTTC.